A selection of T cell receptor beta chains follows, all from one sample in a study of beta chain features in type 1 diabetes. The data were produced by immunoSEQ multiplex PCR, yet TCRdb's version contains in-frame clones alone and is incomplete. The sample includes roughly 500,000 clones, about 10% of them seen just once. The sample consisted of naive CD4+ T cells from blood. All receptors derive from a woman aged 18 to 35 in good health. Both conserved end residues are part of each CDR3. The D gene is left open where the match is weak. Only some rows state a clone size, as once, few, many or a class for expanded clones.

. TRBJ1-4 TRBV9 . TGTGCCAGCAGCGAGACACATACGGTTGAAAAACTGTTTTTT CASSETHTVEKLFF
. TRBJ2-1 TRBV7-9 TRBD2 TGTGCCAGCAGCTCGGGACTAGCGGGCCCCGTCTTC CASSSGLAGPVF
. TRBJ1-2 TRBV7-2 TRBD1 TGTGCCAGCAGCTTGCAGGGGGCCTATGGCTACACCTTC CASSLQGAYGYTF
. TRBJ2-3 TRBV7-2 TRBD2 TGTGCCAGCGTAGCGGGGGGTCCCACAGATACGCAGTATTTT CASVAGGPTDTQYF
few TRBJ2-3 TRBV30 . TGTGCCTGGAGTGTAGGGGGGGACAGGGATACGCAGTATTTT CAWSVGGDRDTQYF
. TRBJ2-3 TRBV29-1 . TGCAGCGTTACAAATGGACGGGCCGGAGAAGATACGCAGTATTTT CSVTNGRAGEDTQYF
few TRBJ1-3 TRBV5-1 . TGCGCCAGCAGCTTGGACATCCTCTCCTCTGGAAACACCATATATTTT CASSLDILSSGNTIYF
many TRBJ1-3 TRBV23-1 . TGCGCCAGCAGTCAATGCAGTCGCACCATATATTTT CASSQCSRTIYF
. TRBJ2-1 TRBV7-9 TRBD2 TGTGCCAGCAGCTTGACTAGCGGTTACAATGAGCAGTTCTTC CASSLTSGYNEQFF
. TRBJ2-5 TRBV20-1 . TGCAGTGTTCCTACCGAGACCCAGTACTTC CSVPTETQYF
few TRBJ2-2 TRBV5-1 TRBD1 TGCGCCAGCAGCTTGGGCCGACAGGGAAGGATGACCGGGGAGCTGTTTTTT CASSLGRQGRMTGELFF
few TRBJ1-5 TRBV23-1 TRBD1 TGCGCCAGCAGTCCCTGGACAGGGTTGAATCAGCCCCAGCATTTT CASSPWTGLNQPQHF
few TRBJ2-6 TRBV7-2 . TGTGCCAGCAGCTTAGATCGTCCGGGCTCTGGGGCCAACGTCCTGACTTTC CASSLDRPGSGANVLTF
few TRBJ2-2 TRBV9 . TGTGCCAGCAGCGGGCGGACTGGGAAGAACACCGGGGAGCTGTTTTTT CASSGRTGKNTGELFF
. TRBJ1-4 TRBV7-2 . TGTGCCAGCAGCACCGCTTATCAAGCAACTAATGAAAAACTGTTTTTT CASSTAYQATNEKLFF
few TRBJ2-1 TRBV4-3 TRBD2 TGCGCCAGCAGCCCCGGGACTAGCTGGGACAATGAGCAGTTCTTC CASSPGTSWDNEQFF
few TRBJ2-1 TRBV6-6 TRBD2 TGTGCCAGCAGTTACCAGCTAGCGGGGTACAATGAGCAGTTCTTC CASSYQLAGYNEQFF
few TRBJ2-3 TRBV25-1 . TGTGCCAGCAGCCACCGAGTACCCGCAATCCCAGATACGCAGTATTTT CASSHRVPAIPDTQYF
. TRBJ2-1 TRBV7-2 TRBD1 TGTGCCAGCAGCTCCCGGGACAGGGTATACAATGAGCAGTTCTTC CASSSRDRVYNEQFF
few TRBJ1-1 TRBV20-1 TRBD1 TGCAGTGCTCTAGGCATCAGGGGGCGCTGGTTT CSALGIRGRWF
few TRBJ2-1 TRBV7-2 . TGTGCCAGCAGCCAAAGGGGTTCGGGGCGTGAGCAGTTCTTC CASSQRGSGREQFF
. TRBJ2-7 TRBV29-1 . TGCAGCGGCAAGTACACGGGGAGCTCCTACGAGCAGTACTTC CSGKYTGSSYEQYF
. TRBJ2-6 TRBV28 . TGTGCCAGCAGCATTCGACGGGCCAACGTCCTGACTTTC CASSIRRANVLTF
few TRBJ2-5 TRBV25-1 TRBD1 TGTGCCAGCAGTGTAGGGGACAGGGCGTACCAAGAGACCCAGTACTTC CASSVGDRAYQETQYF
few TRBJ2-1 TRBV6-1 . TGTGCCAGCACGCGGTGGCTAGGCAACAATGAGCAGTTCTTC CASTRWLGNNEQFF
. TRBJ2-6 TRBV7-3 TRBD2 TGTGCCAGCAGCTTAACGGTAGCGGGAGGACGTGGGGCCAACGTCCTGACTTTC CASSLTVAGGRGANVLTF
few TRBJ2-5 TRBV13 . TGTGCCAGCAGCTTAACGACCGAGGAGACCCAGTACTTC CASSLTTEETQYF
few TRBJ2-7 TRBV7-8 . TGTGCCAGCAGCCCGACCCGACTACAACTCCGCGAGCAGTACTTC CASSPTRLQLREQYF
few TRBJ2-3 TRBV29-1 TRBD2 TGCAGCGTTGGGGAGGGAGTCGCAGATACGCAGTATTTT CSVGEGVADTQYF
. TRBJ2-7 TRBV10-3 . TGTGCCAGCAGTGCTGGTAGCGTCAGCGAGCAGTACTTC CASSAGSVSEQYF
. TRBJ2-5 TRBV29-1 TRBD1 TGCAGCGCCGCCGGGACAGCGTACCAAGAGACCCAGTACTTC CSAAGTAYQETQYF
few TRBJ1-4 TRBV4-2 TRBD1 TGTGCCAGCAGCCATGCCCAGGGGGCAACTAATGAAAAACTGTTTTTT CASSHAQGATNEKLFF
few TRBJ2-1 TRBV7-9 TRBD1 TGTGCCAGCGGACAGGGACCCTTGGATGAGCAGTTCTTC CASGQGPLDEQFF
few TRBJ2-2 TRBV2 . TGTGCCAGCAGAGGGGTTGGCACCGGGGAGCTGTTTTTT CASRGVGTGELFF
few TRBJ2-3 TRBV5-1 . TGCGCCAGCAGCAATTTCCGTGAGGGGTTTGCAGATACGCAGTATTTT CASSNFREGFADTQYF
few TRBJ2-1 TRBV7-9 . TGTGCCAGCAGCCGAATGGGCCGAGGGGACAATGAGCAGTTCTTC CASSRMGRGDNEQFF
few TRBJ2-6 TRBV9 . TGTGCCAGCAGCGTAGTTGGGAGCAACGTCCTGACTTTC CASSVVGSNVLTF
. TRBJ2-1 TRBV7-2 TRBD2 TGTGCCAGCAGCTTACTAGCGGGAGGACCTTACAATGAGCAGTTCTTC CASSLLAGGPYNEQFF
few TRBJ1-5 TRBV28 . TGTGCCAGCAGTTTAACTGATCAGCCCCAGCATTTT CASSLTDQPQHF
. TRBJ2-3 TRBV7-2 . TGTGCCAGCAGCTTAGGAACCCGTTATACGCAGTATTTT CASSLGTRYTQYF
few TRBJ2-3 TRBV7-6 TRBD2 TGTGCCAGCAGCCCATCGGGACTAGCCCAAAGTGGGGATACGCAGTATTTT CASSPSGLAQSGDTQYF
few TRBJ2-1 TRBV30 . TGTGCCTGGGTGGAGGCTTCGTGGAATTCCTACAATGAGCAGTTCTTC CAWVEASWNSYNEQFF
few TRBJ2-1 TRBV7-8 TRBD2 TGTGCCAGCAGCAAGGGACTAGCGGGAGGATCCTACAATGAGCAGTTCTTC CASSKGLAGGSYNEQFF
. TRBJ2-5 TRBV5-1 . TGCGCCAGCAGGGAGGGACGTTGGGAGACCCAGTACTTC CASREGRWETQYF
few TRBJ1-4 TRBV7-2 . TGTGCCAGCAGCCCTCAGGGGTGGGGTGAAAAACTGTTTTTT CASSPQGWGEKLFF